A selection of T cell receptor beta chains follows, all from one sample in a study of blood T cell repertoires in COVID-19. The data were produced by immunoSEQ multiplex PCR, yet TCRdb's version contains in-frame clones alone and is incomplete. The sample gives 310,000 or so clones, around 92% of which show up once; nearly 6.5% is in the top ten. Input material: peripheral blood. The origin of the receptors is a man younger than 30 who had recovered from COVID-19. Both conserved end residues are part of each CDR3. A D gene is named only where the DNA matches it firmly. Clone size appears in some rows only: once, few, many, or a class for an expanded clone.

J: TRBJ2-1
length: 13
V: TRBV5-4
D: NA
size: NA
DNA: TGTGCCAGCAGCTCAGCGGCCAACAATGAGCAGTTCTTC
CDR3: CASSSAANNEQFF

J: TRBJ1-2
length: 15
V: TRBV5-4
D: TRBD1
size: NA
DNA: TGTGCCAGCAGCGGCTTTGGCGACAGGGTGGGTGGCTACACCTTC
CDR3: CASSGFGDRVGGYTF

J: TRBJ2-2
length: 14
V: TRBV9
D: NA
size: NA
DNA: TGTGCCAGCAGCGTAGGAGGAGGGACCGGGGAGCTGTTTTTT
CDR3: CASSVGGGTGELFF

J: TRBJ1-1
length: 13
V: TRBV12-3/TRBV12-4
D: NA
size: few
DNA: TGTGCCAGCAGTTTATCGCGGAACACTGAAGCTTTCTTT
CDR3: CASSLSRNTEAFF

J: TRBJ1-2
length: 11
V: TRBV7-2
D: NA
size: NA
DNA: TGTGCCAGCAGCCGCGAGGGCGGCTACACCTTC
CDR3: CASSREGGYTF

J: TRBJ2-5
length: 12
V: TRBV28
D: NA
size: NA
DNA: TGTGCCAGCAGTTTATCTCGGGAGACCCAGTACTTC
CDR3: CASSLSRETQYF

J: TRBJ1-6
length: 15
V: TRBV6-5
D: TRBD1
size: once
DNA: TGTGCCAGCAGCCAGGGACAGTTTTATAATTCACCCCTCCACTTT
CDR3: CASSQGQFYNSPLHF

J: TRBJ1-1
length: 14
V: TRBV6-5
D: NA
size: NA
DNA: TGTGCCAGCAGTACCTACAGGGAAGTTAATGAAGCTTTCTTT
CDR3: CASSTYREVNEAFF

J: TRBJ2-7
length: 15
V: TRBV9
D: TRBD2
size: NA
DNA: TGTGCCAGCAGCGTAGAAGCGGGAAGCTCCTACGAGCAGTACTTC
CDR3: CASSVEAGSSYEQYF

J: TRBJ1-2
length: 14
V: TRBV6-5
D: TRBD1
size: NA
DNA: TGTGCCAGCACCAGGACAGGGGAGACCTATGGCTACACCTTC
CDR3: CASTRTGETYGYTF

J: TRBJ2-3
length: 15
V: TRBV19
D: NA
size: NA
DNA: TGTGCCAGTAGTGACAGACCCACTAGCACAGATACGCAGTATTTT
CDR3: CASSDRPTSTDTQYF

J: TRBJ1-1
length: 16
V: TRBV18
D: NA
size: NA
DNA: TGTGCCAGCTCACCGAACAGACAGGACTCAGGGACTGAAGCTTTCTTT
CDR3: CASSPNRQDSGTEAFF

J: TRBJ2-7
length: 14
V: TRBV4-1
D: NA
size: many
DNA: TGCGCCAGCAGCCAATCCGGAGGGAGTACAGGGCAGTACTTC
CDR3: CASSQSGGSTGQYF

J: TRBJ2-7
length: 12
V: TRBV7-9
D: NA
size: NA
DNA: TGTGCCAGCAGCTTTTCAACCTACGAGCAGTACTTC
CDR3: CASSFSTYEQYF

J: TRBJ2-7
length: 16
V: TRBV3-1/TRBV3-2
D: NA
size: NA
DNA: TGTGCCAGCAGCCAAGATCTAGTGGTGAACTCCTACGAGCAGTACTTC
CDR3: CASSQDLVVNSYEQYF

J: TRBJ2-1
length: 19
V: TRBV3-1/TRBV3-2
D: NA
size: NA
DNA: TGTGCCAGCAGCCAAGATCGGTGGATAGCCGCCCTCTTCTACAATGAGCAGTTCTTC
CDR3: CASSQDRWIAALFYNEQFF

J: TRBJ1-2
length: 14
V: TRBV7-6
D: NA
size: NA
DNA: TGTGCCAGCAGCTTAGATGGGGCCAACTATGGCTACACCTTC
CDR3: CASSLDGANYGYTF

J: TRBJ1-1
length: 14
V: TRBV7-2
D: TRBD1
size: NA
DNA: TGTGCCAGCAGTTCGAGCGAGGGGGCCACTGAAGCTTTCTTT
CDR3: CASSSSEGATEAFF

J: TRBJ2-2
length: 14
V: TRBV24-1
D: NA
size: NA
DNA: TGTGCCACCAGTGACAGGTCTAACACCGGGGAGCTGTTTTTT
CDR3: CATSDRSNTGELFF

J: TRBJ2-5
length: 16
V: TRBV5-1
D: TRBD2
size: NA
DNA: TGCGCCAGCAGTTTTGGGACTAGCGGAGCTCAAGAGACCCAGTACTTC
CDR3: CASSFGTSGAQETQYF

J: TRBJ1-1
length: 15
V: TRBV3-1/TRBV3-2
D: TRBD1
size: NA
DNA: TGTGCCAGCAGCCCGGAGGGGGCTCTGGTCACTGAAGCTTTCTTT
CDR3: CASSPEGALVTEAFF

J: TRBJ2-7
length: 14
V: TRBV5-8
D: TRBD2
size: NA
DNA: TGTGCCAGCAGCTTGGGGACTAGGAGCCACGAGCAGTACTTC
CDR3: CASSLGTRSHEQYF

J: TRBJ1-5
length: 16
V: TRBV6-1
D: TRBD1
size: NA
DNA: TGTGCCAGCAGTGGAACCGGGACAGTCCTAAATCAGCCCCAGCATTTT
CDR3: CASSGTGTVLNQPQHF

J: TRBJ1-1
length: 13
V: TRBV5-6
D: TRBD1
size: NA
DNA: TGTGCCAGCAGCCGGGTACAGGGGCAGTCAGCTTTCTTT
CDR3: CASSRVQGQSAFF

J: TRBJ1-1
length: 14
V: TRBV6-5
D: TRBD1
size: NA
DNA: TGTGCCAGCAGTCCCACCGACAGGGACACTGAAGCTTTCTTT
CDR3: CASSPTDRDTEAFF

J: TRBJ1-3
length: 15
V: TRBV5-1
D: TRBD1
size: NA
DNA: TGCGCCAGCAGCGAAACAGGGGTATCTGGAAACACCATATATTTT
CDR3: CASSETGVSGNTIYF

J: TRBJ2-5
length: 15
V: TRBV5-6
D: TRBD2
size: NA
DNA: TGTGCCAGCAGCTTGGAAGGGCTAGCGGAAGAGACCCAGTACTTC
CDR3: CASSLEGLAEETQYF

J: TRBJ1-1
length: 15
V: TRBV6-5
D: TRBD1
size: NA
DNA: TGTGCCAGCAGTCTGACAGGGCCCATGAACACTGAAGCTTTCTTT
CDR3: CASSLTGPMNTEAFF

J: TRBJ2-2
length: 15
V: TRBV19
D: TRBD2
size: NA
DNA: TGTGCCAGTAGCGGAGCGGGGACGAACACCGGGGAGCTGTTTTTT
CDR3: CASSGAGTNTGELFF

J: TRBJ1-4
length: 15
V: TRBV18
D: NA
size: NA
DNA: TGTGCCAGCTCACCACCACCGGCGGGCGGTGAAAAACTGTTTTTT
CDR3: CASSPPPAGGEKLFF

J: TRBJ2-3
length: 16
V: TRBV7-3
D: TRBD2
size: NA
DNA: TGTGCCAGCAGCTTAAATGCGGGGGGCGGTTCAGATACGCAGTATTTT
CDR3: CASSLNAGGGSDTQYF

J: TRBJ2-7
length: 14
V: TRBV11-2
D: NA
size: NA
DNA: TGTGCCAGCAGCTTTACAATCAAAGCCTACGAGCAGTACTTC
CDR3: CASSFTIKAYEQYF

J: TRBJ1-5
length: 13
V: TRBV12-3/TRBV12-4
D: NA
size: NA
DNA: TGTGCCAGTGGGGACACGTTCGCGGAGCCCCAGCATTTT
CDR3: CASGDTFAEPQHF

J: TRBJ1-1
length: 13
V: TRBV11-3
D: NA
size: few
DNA: TGTGCCAGCAGCTTTTCCGGGGACACTGAAGCTTTCTTT
CDR3: CASSFSGDTEAFF

J: TRBJ1-1
length: 18
V: TRBV5-1
D: NA
size: NA
DNA: TGCGCCAGCAGCTTGGCTGGTCAGGGTTATCATATGAACACTGAAGCTTTCTTT
CDR3: CASSLAGQGYHMNTEAFF

J: TRBJ1-1
length: 13
V: TRBV12-5
D: NA
size: NA
DNA: TGTGCTAGTGGTTTGGGGACAAACACTGAAGCTTTCTTT
CDR3: CASGLGTNTEAFF

J: TRBJ2-7
length: 11
V: TRBV20-1
D: NA
size: NA
DNA: TGCAGTGCTAGGGAGAACTACGAGCAGTACTTC
CDR3: CSARENYEQYF

J: TRBJ2-7
length: 13
V: TRBV6-5
D: NA
size: many
DNA: TGTGCCAGCAGAGACCCCGGGATTTACGAGCAGTACTTC
CDR3: CASRDPGIYEQYF

J: TRBJ2-7
length: 12
V: TRBV12-3/TRBV12-4
D: TRBD1
size: few
DNA: TGTGCCAGCAGGACAGGGGTTTACGAGCAGTACTTC
CDR3: CASRTGVYEQYF

J: TRBJ1-2
length: 15
V: TRBV5-4
D: NA
size: NA
DNA: TGTGCCAGCAGCTCGGGAACCACCGATCTCTATGGCTACACCTTC
CDR3: CASSSGTTDLYGYTF

J: TRBJ2-7
length: 13
V: TRBV5-4
D: NA
size: NA
DNA: TGTGCCAGCAGCCGTAAGGACACCTACGAGCAGTACTTC
CDR3: CASSRKDTYEQYF

J: TRBJ1-5
length: 12
V: TRBV19
D: TRBD1
size: NA
DNA: TGTGCCAGCCGACAGGGGGATCAGCCCCAGCATTTT
CDR3: CASRQGDQPQHF

J: TRBJ2-7
length: 16
V: TRBV3-1/TRBV3-2
D: TRBD2
size: NA
DNA: TGTGCCAGCAGAGGACTAGCTACTACCAGCTCCTACGAGCAGTACTTC
CDR3: CASRGLATTSSYEQYF

J: TRBJ2-5
length: 15
V: TRBV15
D: TRBD2
size: NA
DNA: TGTGCCACCAGCATACGACTAGCGGGAATGGAGACCCAGTACTTC
CDR3: CATSIRLAGMETQYF

J: TRBJ1-2
length: 13
V: TRBV24-1
D: NA
size: few
DNA: TGTGCCACCTCGCGGGGCGTTAACTATGGCTACACCTTC
CDR3: CATSRGVNYGYTF

J: TRBJ1-1
length: 16
V: TRBV4-1
D: TRBD1
size: NA
DNA: TGCGCCAGCAGCCAAGGACAGGGAGATATGAACACTGAAGCTTTCTTT
CDR3: CASSQGQGDMNTEAFF

J: TRBJ2-2
length: 17
V: TRBV7-9
D: TRBD1
size: NA
DNA: TGTGCCAGCAGCTTAGATCTGGACAGGAAGAACACCGGGGAGCTGTTTTTT
CDR3: CASSLDLDRKNTGELFF

J: TRBJ1-1
length: 14
V: TRBV6-6
D: TRBD1
size: NA
DNA: TGTGCCAGCAGCCGACAGGGTTGGGACACTGAAGCTTTCTTT
CDR3: CASSRQGWDTEAFF

J: TRBJ1-2
length: 13
V: TRBV5-1
D: TRBD1
size: NA
DNA: TGCGCCAGCAGCATCGGACAGGGGTATGGCTACACCTTC
CDR3: CASSIGQGYGYTF

J: TRBJ2-5
length: 13
V: TRBV11-2
D: TRBD2
size: NA
DNA: TGTGCCAGCTTGTCTGGCGGGAGTAACGCCCAGTACTTC
CDR3: CASLSGGSNAQYF

J: TRBJ1-4
length: 11
V: TRBV19
D: NA
size: NA
DNA: TGTGCCAGTAGTTCCTATGAAAAACTGTTTTTT
CDR3: CASSSYEKLFF

J: TRBJ2-3
length: 15
V: TRBV5-1
D: NA
size: NA
DNA: TGCGCCAGCAGCTTGGCAACAGGACCCACAGATACGCAGTATTTT
CDR3: CASSLATGPTDTQYF

J: TRBJ1-1
length: 12
V: TRBV7-9
D: NA
size: NA
DNA: TGTGCCAGCAGCTTAAGACAGGCTGAAGCTTTCTTT
CDR3: CASSLRQAEAFF